The 7 T cell receptor beta chains in this list originate from one sample, sequenced in a study of radiotherapy plus CTLA-4 blockade in lung cancer. Produced via immunoSEQ multiplex PCR; TCRdb's table is partial and in-frame only. The data contain 45,000 to 75,000 clones, about three quarters of them singletons. This specimen consisted of peripheral blood, obtained from a patient treated with radiotherapy plus ipilimumab. The receptors come from a human donor with non-small cell lung cancer who had a partial response to radiotherapy plus ipilimumab.

The chain recombines TRBV5-1 with TRBJ2-2; 8 nucleotides match TRBD1. The V and J ends lost 7 bases and 4 bases, in that order; junction bases with no gene match: 18. CDR1 and CDR2 from the germline V gene are SGHRS and YFSETQ. The CDR3 totals 18 residues. CDR3 in amino acids: CASGPWAGGTPGTGELFF. The DNA for the CDR3 is TGCGCCAGCGGACCCTGGGCAGGGGGCACGCCGGGCACCGGGGAGCTGTTTTTT.

CDR3 residues: CASSPTGGNQPQHF. The CDR3 bases are TGTGCCAGCAGCCCGACAGGGGGCAATCAGCCCCAGCATTTT. This rearrangement joins TRBV11-2 to TRBJ1-5; 8 nucleotides match TRBD1. Per the germline V gene, CDR1 is SGHAT and CDR2 is FQNNGV. Trimming cost V 5 bases and J 2 bases; bases outside gene matches: 2. This CDR3 comprises 14 residues.

The V call is TRBV9, the J call TRBJ2-5, with 9 positions matching TRBD1. Trimming took 4 bases from V and 5 from J; bases not matched to a gene: 15. The germline CDR1 and CDR2 sequences are SGDLS and YYNGEE. The CDR3 totals 17 residues. The CDR3 bases are TGTGCCAGCAGCCAAGCCGTCGGGACAGGGTGGGGGGAGACCCAGTACTTC. Encoded protein: CASSQAVGTGWGETQYF.

This clone was detected only a few times. V gene TRBV11-2 combines with J gene TRBJ2-7; 8 bases are a match to TRBD1. The CDR3 covers 14 residues. J was trimmed by 2 bases and V by 4 bases; bases with no gene match: 4. Germline CDR1 reads SGHAT; CDR2 reads FQNNGV. CDR3 nucleotides: TGTGCCAGCAGCTCCGGACAGGGTCCCTACGAGCAGTACTTC. The encoded protein is CASSSGQGPYEQYF. The complete variable domain, with remaining parts taken from reference TRBV11-2 and TRBJ2-7, reads EAGVAQSPRYKIIEKRQSVAFWCNPISGHATLYWYQQILGQGPKLLIQFQNNGVVDDSQLPKDRFSAERLKGVDSTLKIQPAKLEDSAVYLCASSSGQGPYEQYFGPGTRLTVT.

The chain employs TRBV7-9 and TRBJ2-3, with 12 nucleotides matching TRBD2. This CDR3 is built from 16 residues. The junction had 3 bases not matched to a gene; V was cut back by 2 bases and J by 3 bases. Per the germline V gene, CDR1 is SEHNR and CDR2 is FQNEAQ (reference sequence). This CDR3 is CASSLLAGGATDTQYF. The CDR3 nucleotides read TGTGCCAGCAGCTTACTAGCGGGGGGGGCGACAGATACGCAGTATTTT.

Only one count was recorded for this clone. The chain has TRBV28 and TRBJ1-2, with D possibly matching TRBD1 (5 bases). Germline loops: CDR1 MDHEN, CDR2 SYDVKM. Between the trimmed V and J ends, which lost 2 bases and 8 bases, there was a span of 9 bases. The CDR3 sequence is 12 residues long. The CDR3 nucleotides read TGTGCCAGCAGTTTAGGGGCCGGAGGCTACACCTTC. It is translated as CASSLGAGGYTF.

This clone has just one count. The gene calls are TRBV10-1 and TRBJ2-3; TRBD1 matches 11 bases. Germline values: CDR1 WNHNN, CDR2 SYGVQD (reference sequence). V lost 6 bases, J lost 4 bases, and 3 bases stayed unmatched. The CDR3 consists of 14 residues. CDR3 residues: CASRGQGGADTQYF. CDR3 nucleotide sequence: TGCGCCAGCAGGGGACAGGGGGGCGCAGATACGCAGTATTTT.